The text below deals with one TCR beta chain. Its antigen has not been determined. No base quality values were provided; no much bigger clone lies one nucleotide off. This entry belongs to a study of long-term antiretroviral therapy in people with HIV (dated by TCRdb to 2021 to 2024). Background for the entire study: Collection of the earliest samples took place about a decade ahead of the 2015 WHO recommendation for immediate ART, at a time when ART was typically delayed until CD4 counts fell. A retrospective serial study tested whether ART initiation and durable HIV suppression were associated with changes in peripheral blood TRB repertoire composition and diversity. The cohort contributed 150 to 200 cryopreserved PBMC samples from 30 to 35 adults with confirmed HIV infection, collected serially over a mean of around 6 years (range 1-12). Of the 25 to 30 participants with HIV, ten to eleven were female. No cross-contamination during QIAcube processing was shown when test extractions of a monoclonal T-cell line were performed alongside fewer than 35 polyclonal samples. Study-level results and caveats: Since PBMC availability was limited, sequencing covered only the TCR beta chain, with no alpha chain pairing. Expanded TRB clones identified before ART initiation dominated the repertoire at all time points, although this dominance fluctuated and declined in many PLHIV after ART. The samples span the years 2004 to 2017, and the ART regimens used may be less effective than current regimens. Because pre-ART samples had limited cell numbers, unsorted PBMC were profiled rather than sorted CD4+ and CD8+ T cells. No data were available on ART adherence, viral resistance or therapy changes, limiting inferences about post-ART repertoire changes. A significant increase in TRB diversity was found to be associated with ART initiation, although TRB diversity was observed to remain significantly below that of transplant donor controls even after long-term ART. Narrower CDR3 length ranges were observed in HIV repertoires than in controls, and an antigen-experienced repertoire with only a slight naive shift after ART was suggested by the network structure.

The immunoSEQ hsTCRB v3.0 assay was used at survey level resolution to sequence the TRB variable region. The target sequencing depth for TRB was roughly 35,000-50,000 T-cell genomes per sample. Pooled TRB libraries were sequenced on an Illumina MiSeq with a v3 150-cycle kit. The paper's data handling went like this. Repertoire analysis was performed in R inside a reproducible Nextflow workflow that covered QC, data transformation and analysis. Custom analyses were implemented in LymphoSeq2, an R package for AIRR-Seq data exploration. A handful of samples that yielded fewer than 5000 total TRB sequences were excluded, so that under 200 HIV repertoires were analyzed. Of the roughly 190 retained HIV repertoires, 59 were collected before and 120 to 130 after ART initiation. Repertoires were downsampled to 5000 TRB nucleotide sequences, with summary statistics averaged over 100 downsampling iterations. TRB sequences were retained for analysis only if CDR3 regions of at least seven amino acids were present. Diversity was assessed using a clonality score derived from Shannon entropy and using the Gini coefficient. Repertoire networks linked the top 5000 CDR3 amino acid sequences whenever two sequences differed by an edit distance of one. GLIPH2 predicted antigen specificity groups and MHC restriction for TRB CDR3 amino acid sequences. CDR3 amino acid sequences were matched against VDJdb and McPAS-TCR to flag known CMV, EBV, HIV or tissue antigen associations. Pre-ART, post-ART and control groups were compared with Wilcoxon signed-rank tests and Holm-Bonferroni correction. TCRdb's version of the immuneACCESS table is confined to in-frame rearrangements and falls short of the full clone set. An unresolved V gene accounts for under half of the shortfall where checked; the remainder is of unknown origin. D and trimming come from the DNA, and the V and J calls and clone size come from that table. The sample table contains around 18,000 clones; only one count was recorded for around 89% of them. Approximately 9.1% of the sample is taken by the ten largest.

Looking up the germline V gene yields CDR1 LGHNA and CDR2 YSLEER. V is cut by 0 bases and J by 5 bases, and the space between the germline ends is 16 bases. There are 16 amino acids in the CDR3, from cysteine to phenylalanine inclusive. CDR3 DNA only is kept here, 48 bases in frame from base 1. To be included, a participant needed at least one PBMC sample from before ART initiation plus at least two post-ART samples. Treatment was received in the United States of America by all participants with HIV. Cryopreserved samples of roughly 0.95-10 million PBMC were thawed and washed before DNA extraction. At the time of the earliest PBMC sample, participants with HIV were aged between roughly 20 and 60 years. PBMC samples from each participant spanned 1-4 timepoints before ART initiation and 2-8 timepoints after ART initiation, with a median of 7 samples. Serial HIV viral load, CD4+ T-cell count, ART history and demographic data were obtained for every participant. A Qiagen kit on a QIAcube was used to extract genomic DNA from unsorted PBMC, with samples processed in batches of 12.

This chain is built from TRBV4-3 and TRBJ1-2; no D gene call is confident. This sequence originates from a man in his fifties with HIV. The sequences come from unsorted PBMCs, collected 4.2 years after starting antiretroviral therapy. The CDR3 protein sequence reads: CASSQERTSLRYGYTF. Here is the DNA: TGCGCCAGCAGCCAAGAACGGACCTCTCTACGGTATGGCTACACCTTC.